Each of the 10 T cell receptor beta chains below was sequenced from the same sample in a study of blood T cells in healthy people across ages. Together with a sample-barcoded 5' primer, a J-beta primer mix was included in a second PCR lasting about 7 to 11 cycles. MiXCR was run by TCRdb on the 5' RACE reads, yielding one entry per CDR3 protein. The sample has just under 750,000 distinct CDR3 sequences, about 20% seen once. Sequences were obtained from blood. The source of these receptors is an older man in good health.

The gene calls are TRBV12-3 or TRBV12-4 and TRBJ1-6, with D perhaps matching TRBD1 (5 bases). There are 14 residues in the CDR3. Trimming pared 5 bases from V and 8 bases from J, leaving 13 bases between. CDR3 loop: CASSRQSPDSPLHF. In DNA, the CDR3 is TGTGCCAGCAGTCGACAGTCCCCGGATTCACCCCTCCACTTT.

To note about this clonotype: One end of the junction fails to match germline, which may point to a read error. The genes are TRBV2 and TRBJ1-5; D may be TRBD1 (6 bases). CDR1 SNHLY and CDR2 FYNNEI come from the germline V gene. CDR3 length: 12 residues. This CDR3 reads CVSSQGQMPQHF. Written as DNA, the CDR3 is TGTGTCAGCAGCCAGGGGCAGATGCCCCAGCATTTT.

This clonotype was detected many times. The chain recombines TRBV12-3 or TRBV12-4 with TRBJ2-5; TRBD2 agrees at 11 bases. The CDR3 consists of 17 residues. V shed 1 base, J shed 0 bases, and the junction held 4 bases outside the gene matches. CDR3 in amino acids: CASSLGASGGHQETQYF. The CDR3 DNA is TGTGCCAGCAGTTTAGGGGCTAGCGGGGGGCACCAAGAGACCCAGTACTTC.

This clonotype was seen more than once but under ten times. This chain links TRBV7-3 with TRBJ2-7; D could derive from TRBD1 or TRBD2 (6 bases each). The CDR3 is made up of 11 amino acids. From germline, CDR1 is SGHTA and CDR2 FQGTGA. For the CDR3, the DNA is TGTGCAGAGGGGGGAGATTGCAAGGGATCGGTC. Translation: CAEGGDCKGSV.

The chain combines TRBV29-1 with TRBJ2-7; TRBD1 aligns across 8 bases. V dropped 7 bases and J dropped 5; count of bases not matched to a gene: 16. The CDR3 sequence is 15 residues long. CDR1 and CDR2 from the germline V gene are SQVTM and ANQGSEA. CDR3 coding DNA: TGCAGCGCGAGGAGATTCAGGGGGCAGGTAAACGAGCAGTACGTC. Its protein is CSARRFRGQVNEQYV.

The V and J genes are TRBV7-9 and TRBJ2-5; a possible D gene is TRBD1 (5 bases). The CDR3 extends over 14 amino acids. The germline V gene has CDR1 SEHNR and CDR2 FQNEAQ (reference sequence). V was trimmed by 1 base and J by 2 bases, leaving 8 bases between them. This CDR3 reads CASSLVDRQETQYF. The CDR3 nucleotides read TGTGCCAGCAGCTTAGTTGACAGACAAGAGACCCAGTACTTC. Full variable domain (remainder filled in from reference TRBV7-9 and TRBJ2-5): DTGVSQNPRHKITKRGQNVTFRCDPISEHNRLYWYRQTLGQGPEFLTYFQNEAQLEKSRLLSDRFSAERPKGSFSTLEIQRTEQGDSAMYLCASSLVDRQETQYFGPGTRLLVL.

The V gene is TRBV5-1, the J gene TRBJ2-3; TRBD2 aligns across 7 bases. CDR3 length equals 16 residues. V shed 0 bases and J 2 bases; nucleotides not matched to a gene: 6. Germline values: CDR1 SGHRS, CDR2 YFSETQ. For the CDR3, the DNA is TGCGCCAGCAGCTTGGTCGGCGGGAGAAACACAGATACGCAGTATTTT. It translates to CASSLVGGRNTDTQYF.

This clonotype was counted at least ten times. This rearrangement joins TRBV20-1 to TRBJ2-5; D call uncertain. Trimming shortened V by 5 bases and J by 0 bases, and 4 bases separated the two germline ends. The CDR3 is made up of 11 amino acids. Per the germline V gene, CDR1 is DFQATT and CDR2 is SNEGSKA (reference sequence). The CDR3 reads CSAGHQETQYF. CDR3 coding DNA: TGCAGTGCTGGCCACCAAGAGACCCAGTACTTC.

On this clonotype: An end of the junction does not agree with germline; a read error may underlie this. This sequence joins TRBV11-2 and TRBJ2-3; the match to TRBD1 covers 7 bases. Germline lookup yields CDR1 SGHAT and CDR2 FQNNGV. The CDR3 consists of 14 residues. In DNA, the CDR3 is TGTGCTAGCAACAGGCAGGGGACAGCAGATACGCAGTATTTT. As protein: CASNRQGTADTQYF.

Only a few counts were recorded for this clonotype. The chain has TRBV4-3 and TRBJ1-2; 7 nucleotides align to TRBD1. This CDR3 is built from 15 residues. CDR1 and CDR2 from the germline V gene are LGHNA and YSLEER. The J segment lost 8 bases and the V segment lost 5 bases, leaving 14 bases of the junction unmatched. The CDR3 spells CASSKGLDRVGGYTF. In nucleotides, the CDR3 is TGCGCCAGCAGCAAAGGACTTGACAGGGTGGGCGGCTACACCTTC.